This T cell receptor beta chain came from a study of CXCR3 chemokines and chemotherapy response in bladder cancer. TCRdb recomputed calls from the PCR reads with MiXCR, one row per CDR3 protein. The table shows about 13,000 distinct CDR3 sequences, with approximately 13% occurring only once. Germline V lookup: CDR1 LGHNA, CDR2 YNFKEQ. This CDR3 is 17 amino acids long. V lost 4 bases, J lost 0 bases, and 4 bases stayed unmatched. The chain joins TRBV4-2 to TRBJ2-6; TRBD1 matches 9 bases. The sequence came from a human donor with bladder cancer that did not respond to neoadjuvant chemotherapy. Sampling was conducted from a patient whose treatment included neoadjuvant chemotherapy. This CDR3 is CASSPGQGFSGANVLTF. The CDR3 DNA follows: TGTGCCAGCAGCCCGGGACAGGGCTTCTCTGGGGCCAACGTCCTGACTTTC.